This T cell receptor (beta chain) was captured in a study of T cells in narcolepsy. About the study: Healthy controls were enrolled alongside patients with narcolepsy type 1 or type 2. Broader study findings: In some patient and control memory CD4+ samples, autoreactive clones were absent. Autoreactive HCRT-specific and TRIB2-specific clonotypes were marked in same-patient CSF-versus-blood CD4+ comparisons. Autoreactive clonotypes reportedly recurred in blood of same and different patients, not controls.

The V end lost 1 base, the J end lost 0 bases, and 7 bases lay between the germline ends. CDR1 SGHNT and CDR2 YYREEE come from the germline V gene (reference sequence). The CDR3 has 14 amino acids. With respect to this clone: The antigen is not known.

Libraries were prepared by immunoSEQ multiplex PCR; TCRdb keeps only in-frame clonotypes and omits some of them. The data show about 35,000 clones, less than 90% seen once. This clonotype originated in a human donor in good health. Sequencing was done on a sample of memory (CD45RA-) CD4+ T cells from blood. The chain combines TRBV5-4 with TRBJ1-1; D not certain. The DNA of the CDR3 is TGTGCCAGCAGCTTGAGCGCATTGAACACTGAAGCTTTCTTT. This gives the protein CASSLSALNTEAFF.